This T cell receptor (beta chain) derives from a study of shared clonotypes between healthy human individuals. Those who donated, Caucasian adults without exception, all lived in Nashville, Tennessee. Germline-derived CDR1 and CDR2 are MDHEN and SYDVKM. The CDR3 covers 15 residues. V lost 1 base to trimming and J lost 4 bases; unmatched junction nucleotides: 4. Genomic DNA (from each subset) was split evenly across several immunoSEQ plates. Produced via immunoSEQ multiplex PCR; TCRdb's table is partial and in-frame only. The sample lists hundreds of thousands of clones, roughly four fifths occurring once.

The sequenced sample consisted of PBMCs. This clonotype was obtained from a woman aged 40 to 50 in good health. Some clones in this sample may be carry-over from other donors' samples. The V and J genes are TRBV28 and TRBJ1-2, with TRBD1 matching 9 bases. The CDR3 here is CASSLSGQGSYGYTF. The CDR3 nucleotides read TGTGCCAGCAGTTTATCCGGACAGGGGAGCTATGGCTACACCTTC.